This T cell receptor beta chain originates from a study of monozygotic twins with inflammatory bowel disease. From its re-call of the 5' RACE reads, TCRdb lists each CDR3 protein once, without DNA. The sample data list approximately 330,000 distinct CDR3 sequences. The CDR3 has 13 amino acids. CDR1 is DFQATT and CDR2 is SNEGSKA in the germline V gene (reference sequence). With regard to this clonotype: Antigen unknown.

General study results and limits: IBD patients displayed reduced TCRbeta diversity (inverse Simpson) when set against healthy co-twins.

J is TRBJ2-1 and V is TRBV20-1; lacking DNA, the TRBD2 call made by TCRdb goes unchecked. Sequencing input: blood. This TCR was recovered from a human donor with ulcerative colitis or Crohn's disease, or a healthy co-twin of an affected twin (not recorded which). CDR3 region: CSATSPSYNEQFF.